The sequence of this T cell receptor beta chain was determined in a study of vaccination effects on CD4 cells after COVID-19. CDR3 length: 13 amino acids. The germline V and J ends were trimmed by 7 bases and 7 bases, with 11 bases remaining between them. Germline lookup yields CDR1 KGHSY and CDR2 FQNENV. Sequencing was performed with immunoSEQ multiplex PCR; in TCRdb, only in-frame clones are kept and a portion is missing. The sample carries about 37,000 clones, roughly 74% recorded once. Isolating CD4+ T cells followed approximately 11 days of culture. The study found no prior SARS-CoV-2 infection in the vaccine recipients, who tested negative for nucleocapsid antibodies. In the case of this clone: The target antigen is unknown.

Sequenced here: CD4+ T cells from PBMCs cultured without peptide, sampled before COVID-19 vaccination. This clonotype originated in a human donor who received a COVID-19 vaccine. J is TRBJ1-6 and V is TRBV16; D gene ambiguous. DNA of the CDR3: TGTGCCAGCAAGGAGGGCCCAAATTCACCCCTCCACTTT. This sequence encodes CASKEGPNSPLHF. Based on the CDR3 plus reference TRBV16 and TRBJ1-6, the full variable domain is GEEVAQTPKHLVRGEGQKAKLYCAPIKGHSYVFWYQQVLKNEFKFLISFQNENVFDETGMPKERFSAKCLPNSPCSLEIQATKLEDSAVYFCASKEGPNSPLHFGNGTRLTVT.